The source of this T cell receptor (beta chain) is a study of T cell changes during pregnancy in multiple sclerosis. Measured with immunoSEQ multiplex PCR; TCRdb has only the in-frame clones, and not every one. The sample consists of roughly 100,000 clones, around 90% of them appearing once. Only a few counts were recorded for this clone. The germline V gene has CDR1 SQVTM and CDR2 ANQGSEA. The CDR3 extends over 11 amino acids. Trimming took off 6 bases at V and 8 bases at J, with 13 bases between the two ends. The chain is built from TRBV29-1 and TRBJ1-2; D call uncertain. This TCR came from a female donor with multiple sclerosis, enrolled in a pregnancy study. The sample in question was peripheral blood, obtained before pregnancy. CDR3 protein: CSVPRGWGYTF. CDR3 nucleotide sequence: TGCAGCGTACCTCGGGGTTGGGGCTACACCTTC.